The source of this T cell receptor beta chain is a study of cytomegalovirus exposure and HLA in healthy donors. Germline V CDR1 and CDR2: LGHNA, YSLEER. This CDR3 contains 18 residues. The V gene lost 0 bases and the J gene lost 4 bases, with 21 bases spanning the gap. Sequencing was performed with immunoSEQ multiplex PCR; in TCRdb, only in-frame clones are kept and a portion is missing. The sample has roughly 75,000 clones, about 82% seen once; the top ten hold around 3%. The sequence was collected from a man between 25 and 39 years old in good health and CMV-seronegative. The chain is built from TRBV4-3 and TRBJ2-5; D is unresolved. Sequenced material: PBMCs. CDR3 DNA: TGCGCCAGCAGCCAAGATTTCGGTACAGCAAGATTAGGAGAGACCCAGTACTTC. Residues: CASSQDFGTARLGETQYF.